Only a few counts were recorded for the clone carrying this T cell receptor beta chain. CDR3 length equals 15 residues. Per germline, CDR1 SGDLS and CDR2 YYNGEE. V was pared by 6 bases and J by 1 base, with 5 bases of the junction left unmatched. This specimen belongs to a study of type 1 and type 2 diabetes patients. Amplification started from genomic DNA. A primer set of 30 forward and 13 reverse primers amplified the CDR3. TCRdb re-called the multiplex PCR reads through MiXCR, storing one row per CDR3 protein. The table includes 250,000 or so distinct CDR3 sequences, around 47% detected once. The chain links TRBV9 to TRBJ2-5; 11 nucleotides line up with TRBD2. This clonotype originated in a man between 18 and 29 years old with type 2 diabetes. The sequencing input was peripheral blood mononuclear cells (PBMCs). The CDR3 protein is CASTTSGGVQETQYF. CDR3 DNA sequence: TGTGCCAGCACAACTAGCGGGGGCGTCCAAGAGACCCAGTACTTC.